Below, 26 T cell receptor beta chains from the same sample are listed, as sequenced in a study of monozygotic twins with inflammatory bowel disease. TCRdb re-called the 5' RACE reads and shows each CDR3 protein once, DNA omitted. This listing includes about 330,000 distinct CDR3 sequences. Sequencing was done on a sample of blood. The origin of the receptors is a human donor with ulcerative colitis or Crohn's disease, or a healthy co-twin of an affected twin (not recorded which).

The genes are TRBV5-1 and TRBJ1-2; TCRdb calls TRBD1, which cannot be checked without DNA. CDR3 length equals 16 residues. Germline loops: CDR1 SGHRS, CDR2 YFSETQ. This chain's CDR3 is CASSGDRAEKGYGYTF. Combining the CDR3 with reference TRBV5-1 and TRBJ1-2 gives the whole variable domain KAGVTQTPRYLIKTRGQQVTLSCSPISGHRSVSWYQQTPGQGLQFLFEYFSETQRNKGNFPGRFSGRQFSNSRSEMNVSTLELGDSALYLCASSGDRAEKGYGYTFGSGTRLTVV.

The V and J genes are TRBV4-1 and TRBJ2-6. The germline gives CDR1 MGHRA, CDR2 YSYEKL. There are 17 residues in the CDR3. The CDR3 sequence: CASSQEADLSGANVLTF.

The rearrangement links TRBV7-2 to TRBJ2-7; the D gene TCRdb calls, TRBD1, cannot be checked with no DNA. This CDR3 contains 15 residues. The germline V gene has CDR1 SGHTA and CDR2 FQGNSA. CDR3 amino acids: CASSRFRGGYYEQYF.

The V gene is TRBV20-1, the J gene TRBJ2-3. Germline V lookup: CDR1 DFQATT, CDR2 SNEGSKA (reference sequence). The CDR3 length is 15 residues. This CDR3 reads CSASGSTKGTDTQYF.

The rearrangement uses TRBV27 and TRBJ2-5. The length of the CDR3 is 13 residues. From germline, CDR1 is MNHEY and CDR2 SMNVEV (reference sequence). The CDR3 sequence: CASSPLGQETQYF.

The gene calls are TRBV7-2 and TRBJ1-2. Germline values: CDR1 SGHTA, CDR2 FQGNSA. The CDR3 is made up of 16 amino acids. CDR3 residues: CASSLSPIAGNYGYTF.

CDR3 amino acids: CASSGRTSGNQETQYF. The genes are TRBV7-8 and TRBJ2-5; the D gene TCRdb calls, TRBD2, cannot be checked with no DNA. CDR1 is SGHVS and CDR2 is FQNEAQ in the germline V gene. CDR3 size: 16 residues.

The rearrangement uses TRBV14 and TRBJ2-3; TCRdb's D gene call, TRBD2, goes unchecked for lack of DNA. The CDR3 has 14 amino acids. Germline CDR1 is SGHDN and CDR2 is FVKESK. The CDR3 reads CASSGPWGTDTQYF.

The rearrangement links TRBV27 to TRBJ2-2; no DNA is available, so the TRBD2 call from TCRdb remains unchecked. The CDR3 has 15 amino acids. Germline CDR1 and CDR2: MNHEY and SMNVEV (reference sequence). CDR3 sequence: CASSQSGTLTGELFF.

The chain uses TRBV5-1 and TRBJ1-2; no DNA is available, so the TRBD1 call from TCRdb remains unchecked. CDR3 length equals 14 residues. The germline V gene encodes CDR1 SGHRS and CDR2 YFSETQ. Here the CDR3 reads CASRGDPGGNGYTF. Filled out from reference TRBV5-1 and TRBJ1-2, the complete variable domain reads KAGVTQTPRYLIKTRGQQVTLSCSPISGHRSVSWYQQTPGQGLQFLFEYFSETQRNKGNFPGRFSGRQFSNSRSEMNVSTLELGDSALYLCASRGDPGGNGYTFGSGTRLTVV.

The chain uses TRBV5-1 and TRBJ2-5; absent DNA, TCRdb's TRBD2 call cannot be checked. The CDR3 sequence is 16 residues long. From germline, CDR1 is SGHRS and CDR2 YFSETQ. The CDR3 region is CASTMVGRGGGETQYF.

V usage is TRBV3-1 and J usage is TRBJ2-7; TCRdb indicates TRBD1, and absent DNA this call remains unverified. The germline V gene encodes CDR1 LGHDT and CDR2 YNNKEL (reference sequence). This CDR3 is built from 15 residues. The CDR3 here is CASSQDAAGGGEQYF.

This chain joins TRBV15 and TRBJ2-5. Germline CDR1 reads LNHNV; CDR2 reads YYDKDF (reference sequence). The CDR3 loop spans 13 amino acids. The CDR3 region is CATSRDVQETLYF.

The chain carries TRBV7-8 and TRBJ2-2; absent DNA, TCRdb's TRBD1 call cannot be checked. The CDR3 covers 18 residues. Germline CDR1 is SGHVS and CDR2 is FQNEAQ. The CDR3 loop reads CASSHLRRGRGVGGELFF.

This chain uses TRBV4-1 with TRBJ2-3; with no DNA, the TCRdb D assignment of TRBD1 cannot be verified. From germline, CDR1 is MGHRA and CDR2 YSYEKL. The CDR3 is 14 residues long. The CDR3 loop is CASREQGFGDTQYF.

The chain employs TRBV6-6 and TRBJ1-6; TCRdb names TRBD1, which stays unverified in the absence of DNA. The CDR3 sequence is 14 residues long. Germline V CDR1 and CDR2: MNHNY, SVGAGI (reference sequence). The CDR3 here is CASSRGRNNSPLHF.

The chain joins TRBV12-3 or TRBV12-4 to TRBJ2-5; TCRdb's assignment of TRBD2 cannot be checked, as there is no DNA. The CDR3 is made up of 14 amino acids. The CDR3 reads CASSQSRSFETQYF.

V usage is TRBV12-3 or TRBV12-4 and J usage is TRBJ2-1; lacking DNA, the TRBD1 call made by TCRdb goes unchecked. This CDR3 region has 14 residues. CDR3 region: CASRTSGGGDEQFF.

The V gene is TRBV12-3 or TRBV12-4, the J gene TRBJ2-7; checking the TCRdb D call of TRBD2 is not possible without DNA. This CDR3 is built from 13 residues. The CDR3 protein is CASSRDFDYEQYF.

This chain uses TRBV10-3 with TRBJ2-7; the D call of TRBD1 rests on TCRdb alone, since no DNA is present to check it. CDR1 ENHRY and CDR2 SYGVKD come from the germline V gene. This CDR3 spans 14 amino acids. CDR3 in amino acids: CAIGLGERYYEQYF.

CDR3 region: CASRPSRGWETQYF. The chain has TRBV23-1 and TRBJ2-5; without DNA, the TCRdb call of TRBD1 cannot be checked. TRBV23-1 is marked as an open reading frame, function uncertain. The CDR3 extends over 14 amino acids.

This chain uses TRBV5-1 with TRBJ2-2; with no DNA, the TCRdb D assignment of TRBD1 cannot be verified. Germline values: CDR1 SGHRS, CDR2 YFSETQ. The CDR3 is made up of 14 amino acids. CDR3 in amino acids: CASSVRGNTGELFF.

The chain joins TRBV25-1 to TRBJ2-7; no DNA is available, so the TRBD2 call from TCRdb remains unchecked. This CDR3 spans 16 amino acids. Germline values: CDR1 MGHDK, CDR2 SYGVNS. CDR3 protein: CASRPGGREADYEQYF.

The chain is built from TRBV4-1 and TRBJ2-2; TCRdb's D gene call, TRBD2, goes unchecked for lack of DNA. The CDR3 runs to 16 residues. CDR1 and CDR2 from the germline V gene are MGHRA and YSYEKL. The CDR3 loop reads CASSQGAGLNTGELFF.

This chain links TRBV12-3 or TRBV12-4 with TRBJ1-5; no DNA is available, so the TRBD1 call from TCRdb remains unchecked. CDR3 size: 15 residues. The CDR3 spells CASNKEWGFNQPQHF.

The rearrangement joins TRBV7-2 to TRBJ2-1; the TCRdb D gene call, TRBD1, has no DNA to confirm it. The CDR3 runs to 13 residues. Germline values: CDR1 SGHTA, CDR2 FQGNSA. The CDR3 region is CAKAGGGPNEQFF.